This TCR beta chain is from a study of shared clonotypes between healthy human individuals. Across several immunoSEQ plates, the genomic DNA of each subset was split evenly. The method was immunoSEQ multiplex PCR; TCRdb's version includes in-frame clones alone and lacks a portion of them. Altogether about 2.4 million clones are present, 93% being singletons, with the ten largest covering around 0.4%. Study conclusions and caveats: In general, naive subsets displayed greater estimated richness than memory subsets did. A handful of donors shared about 5% of their naive CD4 clonotypes. Clonotypes which were not shared had lower generation probabilities than clonotypes that all four donors shared.

With regard to this clone: Its target is not known.

The origin of this receptor is a man younger than 35 in good health. Some clones in this sample may be carry-over from other donors' samples. Sequenced material: naive CD4+ T cells from PBMCs. Noted subset: CD45RA+ positively selected.

This CDR3 is CASTLSPAEAAATQYF. CDR3 bases: TGTGCCAGCACCCTGTCCCCCGCAGAGGCCGCCGCGACCCAGTACTTC. The chain recombines TRBV5-4 with TRBJ2-5; D is undetermined. The CDR3 is 16 amino acids. Trimming took 6 bases from V and 7 from J, leaving 25 bases between them. Germline V CDR1 and CDR2: SGHNT, YYREEE (reference sequence).